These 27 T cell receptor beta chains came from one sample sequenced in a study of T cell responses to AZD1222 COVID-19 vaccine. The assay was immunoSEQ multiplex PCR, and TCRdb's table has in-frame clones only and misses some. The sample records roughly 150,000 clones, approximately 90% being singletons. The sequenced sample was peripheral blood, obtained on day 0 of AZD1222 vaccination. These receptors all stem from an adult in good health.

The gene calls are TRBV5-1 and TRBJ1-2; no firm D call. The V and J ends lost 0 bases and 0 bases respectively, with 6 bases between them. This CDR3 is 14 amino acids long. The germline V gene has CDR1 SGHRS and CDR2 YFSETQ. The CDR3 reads CASSLERANYGYTF. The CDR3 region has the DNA TGCGCCAGCAGCTTGGAGAGAGCTAACTATGGCTACACCTTC.

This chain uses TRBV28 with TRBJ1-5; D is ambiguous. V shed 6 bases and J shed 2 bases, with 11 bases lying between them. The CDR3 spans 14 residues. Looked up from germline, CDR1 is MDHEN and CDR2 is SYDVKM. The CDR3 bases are TGTGCCAGCAGCCCTAGACCGGGCAATCAGCCCCAGCATTTT. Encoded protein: CASSPRPGNQPQHF.

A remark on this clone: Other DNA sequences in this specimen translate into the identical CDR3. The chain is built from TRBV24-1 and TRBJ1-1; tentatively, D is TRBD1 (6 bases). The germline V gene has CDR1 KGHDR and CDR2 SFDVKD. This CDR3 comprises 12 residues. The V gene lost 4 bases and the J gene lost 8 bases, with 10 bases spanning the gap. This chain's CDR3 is CATSDPGTEAFF. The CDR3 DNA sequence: TGTGCCACCAGTGACCCCGGGACAGAAGCTTTCTTT.

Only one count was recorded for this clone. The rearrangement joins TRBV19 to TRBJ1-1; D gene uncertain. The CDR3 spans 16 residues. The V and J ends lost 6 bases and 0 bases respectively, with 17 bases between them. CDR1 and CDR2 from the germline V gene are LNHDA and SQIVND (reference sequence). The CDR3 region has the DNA TGTGCCAGTAGGCCAACTCAGACGATAGTGAACACTGAAGCTTTCTTT. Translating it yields CASRPTQTIVNTEAFF. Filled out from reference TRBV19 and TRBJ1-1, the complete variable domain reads DGGITQSPKYLFRKEGQNVTLSCEQNLNHDAMYWYRQDPGQGLRLIYYSQIVNDFQKGDIAEGYSVSREKKESFPLTVTSAQKNPTAFYLCASRPTQTIVNTEAFFGQGTRLTVV.

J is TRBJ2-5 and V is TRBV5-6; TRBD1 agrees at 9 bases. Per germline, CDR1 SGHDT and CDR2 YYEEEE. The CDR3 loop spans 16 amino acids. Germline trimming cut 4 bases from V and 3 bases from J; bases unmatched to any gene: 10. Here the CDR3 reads CASSPDRGWIEETQYF. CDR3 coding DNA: TGTGCCAGCAGCCCAGACAGGGGGTGGATTGAAGAGACCCAGTACTTC.

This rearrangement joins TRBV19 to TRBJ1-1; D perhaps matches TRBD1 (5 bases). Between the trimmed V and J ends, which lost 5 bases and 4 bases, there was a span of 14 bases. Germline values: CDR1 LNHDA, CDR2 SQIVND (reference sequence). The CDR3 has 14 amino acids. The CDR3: CASSSSGGGTEAFF. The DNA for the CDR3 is TGTGCCAGTAGTTCTTCGGGGGGTGGCACTGAAGCTTTCTTT.

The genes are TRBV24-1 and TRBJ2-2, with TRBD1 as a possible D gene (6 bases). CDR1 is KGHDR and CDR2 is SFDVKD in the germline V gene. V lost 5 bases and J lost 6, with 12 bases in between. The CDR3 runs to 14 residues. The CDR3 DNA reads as TGTGCCACCAGTGGCTACAGGGATCCCGGGGAGCTGTTTTTT. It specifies CATSGYRDPGELFF.

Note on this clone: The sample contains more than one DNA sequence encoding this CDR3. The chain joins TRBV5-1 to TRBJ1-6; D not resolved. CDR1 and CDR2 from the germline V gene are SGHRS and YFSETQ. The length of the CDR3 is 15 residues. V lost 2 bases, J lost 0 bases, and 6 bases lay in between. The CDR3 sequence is CASSLESSYNSPLHF. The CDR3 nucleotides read TGCGCCAGCAGCTTAGAGAGCTCCTATAATTCACCCCTCCACTTT.

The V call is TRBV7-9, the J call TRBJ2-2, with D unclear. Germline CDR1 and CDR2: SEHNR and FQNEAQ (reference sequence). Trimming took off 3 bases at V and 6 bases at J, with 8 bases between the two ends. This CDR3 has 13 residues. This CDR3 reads CASSFKTPGELFF. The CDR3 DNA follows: TGTGCCAGCAGCTTCAAAACTCCCGGGGAGCTGTTTTTT.

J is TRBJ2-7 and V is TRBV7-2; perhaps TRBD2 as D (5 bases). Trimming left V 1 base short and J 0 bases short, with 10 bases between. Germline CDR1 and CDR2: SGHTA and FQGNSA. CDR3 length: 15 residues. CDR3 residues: CASSLDSGNSYEQYF. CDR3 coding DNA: TGTGCCAGCAGCTTAGATTCGGGAAACTCCTACGAGCAGTACTTC. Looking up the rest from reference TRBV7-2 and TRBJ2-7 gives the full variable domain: GAGVSQSPSNKVTEKGKDVELRCDPISGHTALYWYRQSLGQGLEFLIYFQGNSAPDKSGLPSDRFSAERTGGSVSTLTIQRTQQEDSAVYLCASSLDSGNSYEQYFGPGTRLTVT.

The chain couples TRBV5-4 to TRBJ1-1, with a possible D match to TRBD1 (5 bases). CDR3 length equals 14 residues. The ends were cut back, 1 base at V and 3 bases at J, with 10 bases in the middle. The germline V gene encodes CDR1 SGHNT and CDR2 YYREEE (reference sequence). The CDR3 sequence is CASSLNGGDTEAFF. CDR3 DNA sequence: TGTGCCAGCAGCTTGAATGGGGGTGACACTGAAGCTTTCTTT.

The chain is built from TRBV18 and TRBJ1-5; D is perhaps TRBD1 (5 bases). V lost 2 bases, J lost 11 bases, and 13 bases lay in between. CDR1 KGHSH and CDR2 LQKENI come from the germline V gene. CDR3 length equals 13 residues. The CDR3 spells CASSPVAWGSQHF. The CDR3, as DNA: TGTGCCAGCTCACCAGTAGCCTGGGGGTCCCAGCATTTT.

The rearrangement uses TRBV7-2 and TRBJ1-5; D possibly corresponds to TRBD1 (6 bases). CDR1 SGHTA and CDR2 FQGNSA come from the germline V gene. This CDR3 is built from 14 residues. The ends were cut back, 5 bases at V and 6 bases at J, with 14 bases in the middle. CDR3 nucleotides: TGTGCCAGCAGCATCCGGGACATAAGTCAGCCCCAGCATTTT. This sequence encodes CASSIRDISQPQHF.

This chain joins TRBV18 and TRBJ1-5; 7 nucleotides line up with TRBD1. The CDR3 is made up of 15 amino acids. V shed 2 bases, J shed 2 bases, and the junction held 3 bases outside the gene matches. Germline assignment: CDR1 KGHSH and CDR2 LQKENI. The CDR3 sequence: CASSPSTGGNQPQHF. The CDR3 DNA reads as TGTGCCAGCTCACCATCCACAGGGGGCAATCAGCCCCAGCATTTT.

In DNA, the CDR3 is TGTGCCAGCAGTAACGTCGCAGGGGGTAGTACCGGGGAGCTGTTTTTT. Encoded protein: CASSNVAGGSTGELFF. The V call is TRBV5-4, the J call TRBJ2-2; 7 bases map to TRBD1. From germline, CDR1 is SGHNT and CDR2 YYREEE (reference sequence). V lost 5 bases to trimming and J lost 5 bases; unmatched junction nucleotides: 12. The CDR3 covers 16 residues.

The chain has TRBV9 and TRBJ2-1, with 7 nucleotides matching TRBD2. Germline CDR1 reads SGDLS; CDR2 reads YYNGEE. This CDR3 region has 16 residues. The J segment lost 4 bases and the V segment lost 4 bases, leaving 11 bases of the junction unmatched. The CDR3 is CASSPTLAETYNEQFF. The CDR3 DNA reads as TGTGCCAGCAGCCCGACGCTAGCGGAGACTTACAATGAGCAGTTCTTC.

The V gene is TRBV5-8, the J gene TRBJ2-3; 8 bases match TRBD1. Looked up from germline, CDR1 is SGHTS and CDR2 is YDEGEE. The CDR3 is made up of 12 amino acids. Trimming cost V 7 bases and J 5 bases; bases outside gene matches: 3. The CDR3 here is CASGQGIDTQYF. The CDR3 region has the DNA TGTGCCAGCGGACAGGGCATAGATACGCAGTATTTT.

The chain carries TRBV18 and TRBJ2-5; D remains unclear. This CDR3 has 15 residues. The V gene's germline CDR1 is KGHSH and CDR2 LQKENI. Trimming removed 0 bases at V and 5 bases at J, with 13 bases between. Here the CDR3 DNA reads TGTGCCAGCTCACCACCGGGGTTCCGTGGGGAGACCCAGTACTTC. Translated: CASSPPGFRGETQYF.

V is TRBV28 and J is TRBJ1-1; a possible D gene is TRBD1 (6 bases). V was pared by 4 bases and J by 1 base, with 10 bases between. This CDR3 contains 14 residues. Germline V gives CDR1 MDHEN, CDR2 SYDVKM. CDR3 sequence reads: CASSSQGPNTEAFF. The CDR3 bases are TGTGCCAGCAGTTCACAGGGACCGAACACTGAAGCTTTCTTT.

The CDR3 nucleotides are TGTGCCAGCAGCTTCGGGACAGAGACGTATGGCTACACCTTC. Translated: CASSFGTETYGYTF. The rearrangement joins TRBV5-6 to TRBJ1-2; 7 bases are shared with TRBD1. The CDR3 is 14 residues long. V trimming: 2 bases; J trimming: 5 bases; junction bases outside the gene matches: 6. In germline, CDR1 is SGHDT, CDR2 YYEEEE.

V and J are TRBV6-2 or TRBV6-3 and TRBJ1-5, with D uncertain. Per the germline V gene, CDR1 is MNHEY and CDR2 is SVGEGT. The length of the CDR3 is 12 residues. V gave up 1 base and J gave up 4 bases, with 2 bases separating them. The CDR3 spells CASSYWNQPQHF. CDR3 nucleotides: TGTGCCAGCAGTTACTGGAATCAGCCCCAGCATTTT.

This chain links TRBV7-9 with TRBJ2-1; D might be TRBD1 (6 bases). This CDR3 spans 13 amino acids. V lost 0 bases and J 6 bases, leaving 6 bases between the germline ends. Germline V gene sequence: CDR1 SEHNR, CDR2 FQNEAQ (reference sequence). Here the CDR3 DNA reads TGTGCCAGCAGCTTAGCAGGGGGCAATGAGCAGTTCTTC. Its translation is CASSLAGGNEQFF.

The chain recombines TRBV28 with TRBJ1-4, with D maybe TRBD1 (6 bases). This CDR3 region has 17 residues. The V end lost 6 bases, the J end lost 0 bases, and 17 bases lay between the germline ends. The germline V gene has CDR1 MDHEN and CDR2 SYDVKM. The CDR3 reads CASSPGRGGPTNEKLFF. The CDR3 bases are TGTGCCAGCAGCCCAGGAAGAGGGGGGCCAACTAATGAAAAACTGTTTTTT.

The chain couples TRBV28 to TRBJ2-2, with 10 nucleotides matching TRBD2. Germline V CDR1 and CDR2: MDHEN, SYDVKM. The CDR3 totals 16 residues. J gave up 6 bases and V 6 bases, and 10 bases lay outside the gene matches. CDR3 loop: CASSSTLAGVAGELFF. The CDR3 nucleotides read TGTGCCAGCAGCTCCACCCTAGCGGGAGTCGCCGGGGAGCTGTTTTTT.

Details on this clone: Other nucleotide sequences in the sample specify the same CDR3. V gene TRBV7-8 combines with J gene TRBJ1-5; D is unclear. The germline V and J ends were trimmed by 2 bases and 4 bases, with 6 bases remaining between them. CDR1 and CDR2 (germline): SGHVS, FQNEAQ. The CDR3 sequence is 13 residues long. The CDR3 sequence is CASSLSGNQPQHF. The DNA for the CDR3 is TGTGCCAGCAGCTTAAGTGGTAATCAGCCCCAGCATTTT.

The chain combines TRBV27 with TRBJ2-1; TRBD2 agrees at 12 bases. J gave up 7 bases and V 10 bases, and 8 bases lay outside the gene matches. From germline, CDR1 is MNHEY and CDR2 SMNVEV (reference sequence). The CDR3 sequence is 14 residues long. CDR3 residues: CATTTSGSSNEQFF. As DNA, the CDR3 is TGTGCCACCACGACTAGCGGGAGCAGTAATGAGCAGTTCTTC.

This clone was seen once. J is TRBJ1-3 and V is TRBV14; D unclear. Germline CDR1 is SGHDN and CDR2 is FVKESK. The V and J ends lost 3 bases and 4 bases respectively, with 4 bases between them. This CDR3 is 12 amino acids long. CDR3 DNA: TGTGCCAGCAGCCACGGAGGAAACACCATATATTTT. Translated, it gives CASSHGGNTIYF.